What follows describes a single T cell receptor (beta chain). Its target is unknown. Profiling relied on immunoSEQ multiplex PCR, and the TCRdb table lists in-frame clones only, not all of them. The sample carries some 200,000 clones, roughly 73% recorded once. This entry is derived from a study of cytotoxic CD8 clonotypes in ibrutinib-treated CLL. Study in general: The response samples were taken once patients had been treated for a median of about 12 months, range 6 to 36. The samples contained 250,000 to 300,000 productive templates on average. They also contained an average of approximately 100,000 productive rearrangements. Overall study results and limits: Clonality correlated strongly with circulating CD8+ T cells and exceeded age-matched healthy donors at baseline. Public clonotypes were rare and shrank or held steady on treatment.

Per germline, CDR1 SGHRS and CDR2 YFSETQ. The CDR3 length is 15 residues. The V gene end was trimmed by 7 bases and the J gene end by 0 bases; junction bases not matched to a gene: 7. The chain employs TRBV5-1 and TRBJ2-3; 8 nucleotides line up with TRBD1. The starting material was PBMCs, obtained after 12 months of ibrutinib treatment. The TCR was taken from a human donor with chronic lymphocytic leukemia. This CDR3 is CASRRQGASTDTQYF. Written as DNA, the CDR3 is TGCGCCAGCCGGAGGCAGGGGGCGAGCACAGATACGCAGTATTTT.